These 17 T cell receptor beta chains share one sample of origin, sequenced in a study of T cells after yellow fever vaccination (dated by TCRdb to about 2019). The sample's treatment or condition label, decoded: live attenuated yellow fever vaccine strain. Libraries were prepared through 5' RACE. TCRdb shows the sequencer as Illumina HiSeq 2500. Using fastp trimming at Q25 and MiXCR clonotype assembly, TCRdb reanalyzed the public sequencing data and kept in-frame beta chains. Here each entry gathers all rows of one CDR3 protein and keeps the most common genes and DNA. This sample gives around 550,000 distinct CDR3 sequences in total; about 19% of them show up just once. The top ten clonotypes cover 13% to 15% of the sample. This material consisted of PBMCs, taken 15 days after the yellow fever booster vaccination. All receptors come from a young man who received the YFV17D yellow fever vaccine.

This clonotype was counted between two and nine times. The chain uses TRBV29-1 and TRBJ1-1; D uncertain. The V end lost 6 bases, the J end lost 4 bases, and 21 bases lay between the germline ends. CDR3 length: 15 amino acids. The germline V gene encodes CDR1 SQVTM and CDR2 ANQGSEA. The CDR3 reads CSVKEVTSLGTEAFF. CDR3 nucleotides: TGCAGCGTCAAAGAAGTGACATCCTTGGGCACTGAAGCTTTCTTT.

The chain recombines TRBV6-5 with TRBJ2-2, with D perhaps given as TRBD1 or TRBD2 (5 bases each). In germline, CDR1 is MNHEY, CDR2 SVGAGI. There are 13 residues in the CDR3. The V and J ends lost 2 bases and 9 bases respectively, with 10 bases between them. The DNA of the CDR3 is TGTGCCAGCAGTTACGCTGGGGGACGGGAGCTGTTTTTT. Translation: CASSYAGGRELFF.

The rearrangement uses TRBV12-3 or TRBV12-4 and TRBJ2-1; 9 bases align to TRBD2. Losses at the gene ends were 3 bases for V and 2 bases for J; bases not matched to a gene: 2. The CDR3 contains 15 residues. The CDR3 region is CASSFGGRAYNEQFF. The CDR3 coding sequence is TGTGCCAGCAGTTTCGGCGGGAGGGCCTACAATGAGCAGTTCTTC.

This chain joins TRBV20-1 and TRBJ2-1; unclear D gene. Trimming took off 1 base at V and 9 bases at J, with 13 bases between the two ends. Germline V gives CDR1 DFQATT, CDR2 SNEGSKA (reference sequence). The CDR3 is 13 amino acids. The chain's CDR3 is CSARGSNYGEQFF. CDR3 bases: TGCAGTGCTAGAGGCTCAAACTACGGTGAGCAGTTCTTC.

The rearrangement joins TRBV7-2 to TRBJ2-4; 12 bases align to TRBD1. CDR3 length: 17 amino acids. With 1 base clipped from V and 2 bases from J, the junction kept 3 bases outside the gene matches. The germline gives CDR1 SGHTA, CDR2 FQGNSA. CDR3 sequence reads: CASSLGDRGLSKNIQYF. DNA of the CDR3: TGTGCCAGCAGCTTAGGGGACAGGGGGCTATCCAAAAACATTCAGTACTTC.

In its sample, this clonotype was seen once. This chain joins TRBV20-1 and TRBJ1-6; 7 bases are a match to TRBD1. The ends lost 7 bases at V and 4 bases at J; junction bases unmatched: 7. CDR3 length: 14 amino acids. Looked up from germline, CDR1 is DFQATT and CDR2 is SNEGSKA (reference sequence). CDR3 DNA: TGCAGTGGCACGACAGGGTATTATAATTCACCCCTCCACTTT. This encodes CSGTTGYYNSPLHF.

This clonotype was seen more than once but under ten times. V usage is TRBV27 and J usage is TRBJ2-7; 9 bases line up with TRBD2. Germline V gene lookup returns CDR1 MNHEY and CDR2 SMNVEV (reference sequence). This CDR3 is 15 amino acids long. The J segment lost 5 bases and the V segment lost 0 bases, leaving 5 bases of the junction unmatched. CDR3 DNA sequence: TGTGCCAGCAGTTTATCTAGCGGGAGTCACAACGAGCAGTACTTC. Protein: CASSLSSGSHNEQYF.

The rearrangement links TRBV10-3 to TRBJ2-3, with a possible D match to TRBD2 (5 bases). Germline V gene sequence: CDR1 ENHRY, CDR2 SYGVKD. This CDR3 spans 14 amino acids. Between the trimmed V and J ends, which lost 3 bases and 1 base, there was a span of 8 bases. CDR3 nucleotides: TGTGCCATCAGTGACCGGGATCGCACAGATACGCAGTATTTT. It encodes CAISDRDRTDTQYF.

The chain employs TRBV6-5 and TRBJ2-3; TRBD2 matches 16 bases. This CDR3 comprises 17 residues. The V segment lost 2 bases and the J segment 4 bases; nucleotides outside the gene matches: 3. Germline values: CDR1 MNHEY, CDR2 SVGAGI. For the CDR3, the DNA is TGTGCCAGCAGTTACGGGACTAGCGGGAGGGCCCCAGATACGCAGTATTTT. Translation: CASSYGTSGRAPDTQYF.

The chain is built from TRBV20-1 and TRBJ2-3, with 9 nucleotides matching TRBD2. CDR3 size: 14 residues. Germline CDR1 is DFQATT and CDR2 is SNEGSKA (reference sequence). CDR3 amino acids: CSDNIAGVTDTQYF. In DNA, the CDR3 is TGCAGCGATAATATAGCGGGAGTAACAGATACGCAGTATTTT.

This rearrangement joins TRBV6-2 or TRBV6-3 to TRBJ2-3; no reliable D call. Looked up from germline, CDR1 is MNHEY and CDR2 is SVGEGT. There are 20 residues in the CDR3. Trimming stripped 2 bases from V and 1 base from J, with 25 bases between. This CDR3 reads CASSYPHQTQLSPGTDTQYF. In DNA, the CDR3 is TGTGCCAGCAGTTACCCCCACCAAACCCAACTCTCACCAGGCACAGATACGCAGTATTTT.

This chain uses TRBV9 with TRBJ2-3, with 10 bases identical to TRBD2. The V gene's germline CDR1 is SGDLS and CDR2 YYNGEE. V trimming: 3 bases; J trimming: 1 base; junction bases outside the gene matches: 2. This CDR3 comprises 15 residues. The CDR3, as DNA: TGTGCCAGCAGCGCCAGCGGGAGGGGCACAGATACGCAGTATTTT. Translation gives CASSASGRGTDTQYF. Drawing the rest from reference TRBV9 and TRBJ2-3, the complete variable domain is DSGVTQTPKHLITATGQRVTLRCSPRSGDLSVYWYQQSLDQGLQFLIQYYNGEERAKGNILERFSAQQFPDLHSELNLSSLELGDSALYFCASSASGRGTDTQYFGPGTRLTVL.

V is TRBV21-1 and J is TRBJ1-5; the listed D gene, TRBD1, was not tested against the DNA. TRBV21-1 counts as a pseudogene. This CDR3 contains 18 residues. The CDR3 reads CASSKTGALFHSNQPQHF. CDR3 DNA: TGTGCCAGCAGCAAAACAGGGGCACTTTTTCATAGCAATCAGCCCCAGCATTTT.

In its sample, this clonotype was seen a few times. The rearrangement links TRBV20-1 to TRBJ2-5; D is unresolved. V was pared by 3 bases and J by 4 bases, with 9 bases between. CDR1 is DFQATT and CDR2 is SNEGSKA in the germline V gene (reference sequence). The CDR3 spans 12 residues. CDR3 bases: TGCAGTGCTAGGGGCGCAATAGAGACCCAGTACTTC. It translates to CSARGAIETQYF.

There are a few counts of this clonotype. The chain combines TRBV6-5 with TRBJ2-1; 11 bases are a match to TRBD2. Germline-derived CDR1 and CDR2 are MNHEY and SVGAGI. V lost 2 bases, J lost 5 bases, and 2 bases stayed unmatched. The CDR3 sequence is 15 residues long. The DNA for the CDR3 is TGTGCCAGCAGTTACCCGACTAGCGGGAACAATGAGCAGTTCTTC. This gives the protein CASSYPTSGNNEQFF.

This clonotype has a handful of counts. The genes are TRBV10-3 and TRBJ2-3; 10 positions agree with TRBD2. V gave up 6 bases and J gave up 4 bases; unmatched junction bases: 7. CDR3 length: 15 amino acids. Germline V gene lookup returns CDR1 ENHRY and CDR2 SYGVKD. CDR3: CAIRPGTSVPDTQYF. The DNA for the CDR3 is TGTGCCATCAGGCCCGGGACTAGCGTCCCAGATACGCAGTATTTT.

CDR3 residues: CASGRQRNRGETQYF. CDR3 in DNA: TGTGCCAGCGGCCGGCAGAGGAACAGGGGAGAGACCCAGTACTTC. This chain uses TRBV6-5 with TRBJ2-5; 7 bases fit TRBD1. Germline V gene data show CDR1 as MNHEY and CDR2 as SVGAGI. V shed 8 bases, J shed 4 bases, and the junction held 13 bases outside the gene matches. The CDR3 is made up of 15 amino acids.